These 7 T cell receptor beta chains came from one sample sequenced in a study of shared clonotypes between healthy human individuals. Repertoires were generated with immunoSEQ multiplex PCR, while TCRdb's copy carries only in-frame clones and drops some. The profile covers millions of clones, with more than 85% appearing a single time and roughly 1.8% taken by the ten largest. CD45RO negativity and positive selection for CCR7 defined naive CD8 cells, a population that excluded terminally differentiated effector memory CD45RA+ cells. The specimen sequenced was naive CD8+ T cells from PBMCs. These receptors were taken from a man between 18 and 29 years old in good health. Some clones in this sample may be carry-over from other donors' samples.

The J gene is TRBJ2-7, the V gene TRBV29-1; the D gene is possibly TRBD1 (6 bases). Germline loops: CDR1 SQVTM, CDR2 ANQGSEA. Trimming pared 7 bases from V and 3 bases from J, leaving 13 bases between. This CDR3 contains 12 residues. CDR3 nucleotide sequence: TGCAGCGCCCAAACAGGGTTCTACGAGCAGTACTTC. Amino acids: CSAQTGFYEQYF.

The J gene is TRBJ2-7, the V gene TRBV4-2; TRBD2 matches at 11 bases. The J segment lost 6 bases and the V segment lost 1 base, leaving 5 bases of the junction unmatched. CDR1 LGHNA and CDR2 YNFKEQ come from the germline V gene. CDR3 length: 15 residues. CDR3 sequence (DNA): TGTGCCAGCAGCCAAGGAGTGACTAGCGGGACCGAGCAGTACTTC. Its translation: CASSQGVTSGTEQYF.

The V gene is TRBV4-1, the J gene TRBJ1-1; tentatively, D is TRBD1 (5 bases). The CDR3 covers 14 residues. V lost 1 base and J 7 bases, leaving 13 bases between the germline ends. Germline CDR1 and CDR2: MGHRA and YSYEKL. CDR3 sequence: CASSQVGGRDEAFF. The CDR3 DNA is TGCGCCAGCAGCCAAGTGGGGGGTAGGGATGAAGCTTTCTTT.

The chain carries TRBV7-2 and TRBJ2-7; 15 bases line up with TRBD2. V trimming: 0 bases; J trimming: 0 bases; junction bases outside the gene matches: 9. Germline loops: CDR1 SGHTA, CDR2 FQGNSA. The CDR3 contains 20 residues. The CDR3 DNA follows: TGTGCCAGCAGCTTAGCTCCTGGACTAGCGGGAGGGATTCCCTCCTACGAGCAGTACTTC. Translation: CASSLAPGLAGGIPSYEQYF.

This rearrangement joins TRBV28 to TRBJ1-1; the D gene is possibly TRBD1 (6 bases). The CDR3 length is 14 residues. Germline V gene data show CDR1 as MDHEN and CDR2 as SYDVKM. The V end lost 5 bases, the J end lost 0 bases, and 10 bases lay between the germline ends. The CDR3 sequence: CASSLDSLNTEAFF. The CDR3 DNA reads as TGTGCCAGCAGTCTGGACAGTCTGAACACTGAAGCTTTCTTT.

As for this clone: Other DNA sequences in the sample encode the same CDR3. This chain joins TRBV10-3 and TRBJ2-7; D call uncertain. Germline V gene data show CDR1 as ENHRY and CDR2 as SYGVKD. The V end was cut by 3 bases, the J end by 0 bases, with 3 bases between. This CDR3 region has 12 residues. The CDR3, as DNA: TGTGCCATCAGTGAAGACTCCTACGAGCAGTACTTC. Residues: CAISEDSYEQYF.

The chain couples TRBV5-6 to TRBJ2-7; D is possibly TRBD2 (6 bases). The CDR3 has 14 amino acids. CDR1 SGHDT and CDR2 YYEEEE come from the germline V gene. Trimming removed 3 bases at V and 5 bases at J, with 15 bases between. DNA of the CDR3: TGTGCCAGCAGCTGGGCGGGACCCAACGACGAGCAGTACTTC. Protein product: CASSWAGPNDEQYF.